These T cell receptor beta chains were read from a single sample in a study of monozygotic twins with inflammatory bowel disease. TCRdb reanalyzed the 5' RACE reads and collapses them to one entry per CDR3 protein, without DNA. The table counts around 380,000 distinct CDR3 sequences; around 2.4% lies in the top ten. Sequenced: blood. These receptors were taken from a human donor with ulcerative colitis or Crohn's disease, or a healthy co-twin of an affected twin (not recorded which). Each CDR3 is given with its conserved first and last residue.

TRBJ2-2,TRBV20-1,CSARRGVNTGELFF
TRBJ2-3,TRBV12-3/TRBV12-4,CASSQRQGVTDTQYF
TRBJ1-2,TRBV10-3,CAISDSGGAGYGYTF
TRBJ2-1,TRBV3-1,CASSVPNRDSANEQFF
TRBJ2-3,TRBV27,CASSFGTRVISTQYF
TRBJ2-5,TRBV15,CATSRDRNSGGETQYF
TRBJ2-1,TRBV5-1,CASSLLAGGWLYNEQFF
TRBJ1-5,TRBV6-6,CASSHRDSNQPQHF
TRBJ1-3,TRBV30,CAWSAGNGNTIYF
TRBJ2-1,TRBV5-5,CASSPKLAGGYNEQFF
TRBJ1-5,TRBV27,CASSSSGTGGFLRQPQHF
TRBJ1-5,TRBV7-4,CASSTGQGKGFDQPQHF
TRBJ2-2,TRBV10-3,CAIGSGRAGGELFF
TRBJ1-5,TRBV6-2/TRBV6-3,CASRTGTGLNQPQHF
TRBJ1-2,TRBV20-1,CSAKGTNYGYTF
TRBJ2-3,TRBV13,CASSSGTAISTDTQYF
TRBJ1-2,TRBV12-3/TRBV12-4,CASSTETGTPTNYGYTF
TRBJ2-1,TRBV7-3,CASAIAGGPFYNEQFF
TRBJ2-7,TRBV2,CASMESGPYEQYF
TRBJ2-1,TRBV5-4,CASSLASTNEQFF
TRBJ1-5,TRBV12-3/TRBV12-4,CASSGDRTNQPQHF
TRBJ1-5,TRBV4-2,CASSQEGPLGNSNQPQHF
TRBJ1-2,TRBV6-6,CASRLRRGISGYTF
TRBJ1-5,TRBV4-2,CASSLNIANSNQPQHF
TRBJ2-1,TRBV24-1,CATSGYRGYEQFF
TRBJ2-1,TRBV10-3,CAVAGTSKNSYNGEQFF
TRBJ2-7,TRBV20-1,CSARDLRVEQYF
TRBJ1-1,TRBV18,CASSPTMDTEAFF
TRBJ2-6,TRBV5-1,CASSPPPSSGANVLTF
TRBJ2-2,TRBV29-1,CSVAFTQGTGELFF
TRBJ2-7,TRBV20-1,CSATSPTTGKIDEQYF
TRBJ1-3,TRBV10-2,CASSESGAGNTIYF
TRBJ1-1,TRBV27,CAGRVMGAEAFF
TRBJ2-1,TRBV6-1,CASRFEREVGEQFF
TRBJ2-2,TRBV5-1,CASSLPQGHFTGELFF
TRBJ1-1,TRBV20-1,CSAPRGNTEAFF